This T cell receptor (beta chain) appears in the sequencing data of a study of technical replicates of blood from several donors. In germline, CDR1 is SGHDT, CDR2 YYEEEE. CDR3 length: 16 residues. The V gene lost 4 bases and the J gene lost 8 bases, with 22 bases spanning the gap. The table lists this clone with a count of one. Here immunoSEQ multiplex PCR was the method, and the copy in TCRdb shows in-frame clones only, minus some. In the table there are about 75,000 clones, 90% to 95% of which are singletons. The origin of this receptor is a human donor in good health. Some clones in this sample may be carry-over from other donors' samples. The sequenced material came from T cells isolated from PBMCs. The genes are TRBV5-6 and TRBJ2-1, with unresolved D. Here the CDR3 reads CASSPPLGPQAYEQFF. The CDR3 nucleotides are TGTGCCAGCAGCCCCCCTCTGGGCCCCCAGGCCTATGAGCAGTTCTTC.